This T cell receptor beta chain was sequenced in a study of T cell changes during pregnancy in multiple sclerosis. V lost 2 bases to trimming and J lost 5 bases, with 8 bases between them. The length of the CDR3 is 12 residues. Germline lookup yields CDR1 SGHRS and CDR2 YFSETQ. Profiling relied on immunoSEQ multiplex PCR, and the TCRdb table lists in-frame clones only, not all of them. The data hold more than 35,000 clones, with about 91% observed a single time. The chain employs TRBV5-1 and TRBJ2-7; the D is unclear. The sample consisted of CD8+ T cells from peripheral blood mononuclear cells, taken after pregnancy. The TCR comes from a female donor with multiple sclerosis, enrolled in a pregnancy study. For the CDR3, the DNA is TGCGCCAGCAGCTTCCTAACCGACGAGCAGTACTTC. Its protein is CASSFLTDEQYF.